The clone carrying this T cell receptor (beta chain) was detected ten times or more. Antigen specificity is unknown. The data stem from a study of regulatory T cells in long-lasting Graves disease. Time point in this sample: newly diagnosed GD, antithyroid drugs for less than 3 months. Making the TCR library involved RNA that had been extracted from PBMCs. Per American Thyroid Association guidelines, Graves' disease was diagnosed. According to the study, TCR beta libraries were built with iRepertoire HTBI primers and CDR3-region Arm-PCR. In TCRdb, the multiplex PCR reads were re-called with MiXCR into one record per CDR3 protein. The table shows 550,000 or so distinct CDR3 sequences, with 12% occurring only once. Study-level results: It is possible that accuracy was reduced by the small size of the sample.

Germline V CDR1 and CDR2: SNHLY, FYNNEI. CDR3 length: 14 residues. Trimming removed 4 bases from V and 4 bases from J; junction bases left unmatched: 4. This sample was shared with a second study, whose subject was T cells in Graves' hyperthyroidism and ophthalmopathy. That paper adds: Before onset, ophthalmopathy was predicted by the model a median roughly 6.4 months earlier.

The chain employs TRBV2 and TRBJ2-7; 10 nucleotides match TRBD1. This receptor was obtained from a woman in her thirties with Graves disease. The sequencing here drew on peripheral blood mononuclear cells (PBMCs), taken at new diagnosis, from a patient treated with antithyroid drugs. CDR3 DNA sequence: TGTGCCAGCAGTGCTGACAGGGGGCTATACGAGCAGTACTTC. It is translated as CASSADRGLYEQYF.